This paragraph reports one T cell receptor (beta chain). As yet, its antigen is unknown. The ends lost 1 base at V and 8 bases at J; junction bases unmatched: 7. Germline CDR1 is SGHNT and CDR2 is YYREEE (reference sequence). CDR3 length equals 14 residues. These data come from a study of T cell responses to AZD1222 COVID-19 vaccine. The study, taken as a whole, reports: Unmutated variant regions are reportedly the target of nearly half of TCRs that are spike-specific. Receipt of two AZD1222 doses was followed by a rise in Spike-specific TCR breadth and depth.

The assay was immunoSEQ multiplex PCR, and TCRdb's table has in-frame clones only and misses some. Here the sample spans 150,000 to 200,000 clones, 85% to 90% being singletons. The chain uses TRBV5-4 and TRBJ1-1; 8 bases match TRBD1. Sequencing was performed on peripheral blood, taken 28 days after the second AZD1222 dose. The clonotype comes from an adult who received the AZD1222 COVID-19 vaccine. DNA for the CDR3: TGTGCCAGCAGCTTGTCGGGACAGGAGGAGGAAGCTTTCTTT. Translation gives CASSLSGQEEEAFF.